These 28 T cell receptor beta chains originate from one sample sequenced in a study of blood T cell repertoires in COVID-19. TCRdb keeps only in-frame clones here, not all; method: immunoSEQ multiplex PCR. The sample has around 64,000 clones, around 87% seen once; the top ten hold about 11%. Sequencing used peripheral blood. These receptors were taken from a woman between 18 and 30 years old with acute or convalescent COVID-19.

The V call is TRBV4-2, the J call TRBJ2-3; D gene uncertain. This CDR3 contains 16 residues. V was shortened by 0 bases and J by 0 bases, with 10 bases between the two germline ends. Germline CDR1 LGHNA, CDR2 YNFKEQ. The CDR3 sequence: CASSQDGGASTDTQYF. CDR3 bases: TGTGCCAGCAGCCAAGACGGCGGAGCTAGCACAGATACGCAGTATTTT.

This clone was counted a single time. The chain combines TRBV6-5 with TRBJ1-2; D gene uncertain. CDR3 length equals 14 residues. Trimming took 6 bases from V and 1 from J, leaving 12 bases between them. Germline lookup yields CDR1 MNHEY and CDR2 SVGAGI. CDR3 amino acids: CASRRGRGNYGYTF. In DNA form, the CDR3 reads TGTGCCAGCAGACGTGGCCGCGGTAACTATGGCTACACCTTC.

J is TRBJ1-5 and V is TRBV21-1; the table's D call, TRBD1, was not checked against the DNA. TRBV21-1 is termed a pseudogene. This CDR3 region has 14 residues. DNA for the CDR3: TGTGCCAGACCACCTACAGGTATAAATCAGCCCCAGCATTTT. Protein sequence: CARPPTGINQPQHF.

The J gene is TRBJ1-1, the V gene TRBV6-5; tentative D call: TRBD1 (5 bases). CDR3 size: 14 residues. The germline V gene encodes CDR1 MNHEY and CDR2 SVGAGI. Between the trimmed V and J ends, which lost 5 bases and 4 bases, there was a span of 14 bases. This CDR3 reads CASSPGGYGTEAFF. The CDR3 DNA sequence: TGTGCCAGCAGTCCCGGGGGGTATGGCACTGAAGCTTTCTTT.

V usage is TRBV5-6 and J usage is TRBJ1-2, with D hard to call. The CDR3 totals 16 residues. Between the trimmed V and J ends, which lost 1 base and 0 bases, there was a span of 13 bases. In germline, CDR1 is SGHDT, CDR2 YYEEEE. CDR3 bases: TGTGCCAGCAGCTTGTACACGGGGAACTCTAACTATGGCTACACCTTC. Translated: CASSLYTGNSNYGYTF.

CDR3 amino acids: CASSDQGQGFDYGYTF. CDR3 coding DNA: TGTGCCAGCAGTGATCAGGGACAGGGTTTCGACTATGGCTACACCTTC. The chain recombines TRBV2 with TRBJ1-2; 9 bases match TRBD1. CDR1 is SNHLY, CDR2 FYNNEI, per germline. This CDR3 has 16 residues. The V and J ends lost 3 bases and 3 bases, in that order; junction bases with no gene match: 8. The variable domain in full, with the rest retrieved from reference TRBV2 and TRBJ1-2, is EPEVTQTPSHQVTQMGQEVILRCVPISNHLYFYWYRQILGQKVEFLVSFYNNEISEKSEIFDDQFSVERPDGSNFTLKIRSTKLEDSAMYFCASSDQGQGFDYGYTFGSGTRLTVV.

The V gene is TRBV12-3 or TRBV12-4, the J gene TRBJ1-1; D is unclear. CDR3 length: 13 residues. The V and J ends lost 5 bases and 4 bases respectively, with 11 bases between them. The CDR3 reads CASSQNTGTEAFF. Here the CDR3 DNA reads TGTGCCAGCAGTCAAAATACCGGCACTGAAGCTTTCTTT.

V is TRBV28 and J is TRBJ2-3; 10 bases are a match to TRBD2. Trimming took 5 bases from V and 3 from J; bases not matched to a gene: 5. CDR1 and CDR2 (germline): MDHEN, SYDVKM. This CDR3 comprises 15 residues. This CDR3 reads CASSRPGLATDTQYF. CDR3 sequence (DNA): TGTGCCAGCAGTCGACCGGGACTAGCGACAGATACGCAGTATTTT.

The chain has TRBV9 and TRBJ1-3; D not resolved. The germline CDR1 and CDR2 sequences are SGDLS and YYNGEE. This CDR3 has 14 amino acids. The V and J ends lost 0 bases and 4 bases respectively, with 8 bases between them. The CDR3 coding sequence is TGTGCCAGCAGCGTAGGTGGGCCCGGAAACACCATATATTTT. Its protein product is CASSVGGPGNTIYF.

The rearrangement links TRBV28 to TRBJ1-1, with D unclear. The germline CDR1 and CDR2 sequences are MDHEN and SYDVKM. V dropped 7 bases and J dropped 1 base, with 13 bases sitting between them. The CDR3 has 14 amino acids. The CDR3 coding sequence is TGTGCCAGCAACTCAGTGCAGGCGAACACTGAAGCTTTCTTT. This translates into CASNSVQANTEAFF.

The chain has TRBV30 and TRBJ2-7; D not certain. The CDR3 loop spans 14 amino acids. CDR1 is GTSNPN and CDR2 is SVGIG in the germline V gene (reference sequence). Trimming removed 0 bases at V and 2 bases at J, with 11 bases between. The CDR3 DNA reads TGTGCCTGGAGTGTACTTCTAGGCGCCTACGAGCAGTACTTC. The encoded protein is CAWSVLLGAYEQYF.

The chain couples TRBV11-2 to TRBJ1-4; D unclear. CDR3 size: 13 residues. The germline V gene has CDR1 SGHAT and CDR2 FQNNGV. The V gene lost 5 bases and the J gene lost 7 bases, with 11 bases spanning the gap. The CDR3 protein is CASSLSTPEKLFF. The CDR3 nucleotides are TGTGCCAGCAGCCTCTCGACACCTGAAAAACTGTTTTTT.

The chain uses TRBV7-9 and TRBJ2-3; D may be TRBD1 (6 bases). CDR3 length: 16 residues. Trimming removed 4 bases from V and 0 bases from J, with 14 bases in between. Germline assignment: CDR1 SEHNR and CDR2 FQNEAQ (reference sequence). CDR3: CASSSRDTRSTDTQYF. CDR3 coding DNA: TGTGCCAGCAGCTCACGGGACACGCGTAGCACAGATACGCAGTATTTT.

The chain employs TRBV9 and TRBJ1-5, with no clear D. CDR1 is SGDLS and CDR2 is YYNGEE in the germline V gene. The CDR3 has 14 amino acids. V lost 4 bases, J lost 1 base, and 9 bases lay in between. The CDR3 nucleotides read TGTGCCAGCAGCCTGGGCAGCAGCAATCAGCCCCAGCATTTT. This codes for CASSLGSSNQPQHF. Full variable domain (rest looked up from reference TRBV9 and TRBJ1-5): DSGVTQTPKHLITATGQRVTLRCSPRSGDLSVYWYQQSLDQGLQFLIQYYNGEERAKGNILERFSAQQFPDLHSELNLSSLELGDSALYFCASSLGSSNQPQHFGDGTRLSIL.

The chain has TRBV7-8 and TRBJ2-1; no reliable D call. CDR1 is SGHVS and CDR2 is FQNEAQ in the germline V gene. V lost 3 bases, J lost 5 bases, and 5 bases lay in between. CDR3 length equals 12 residues. The CDR3 protein is CASSFRDNEQFF. The DNA of the CDR3 is TGTGCCAGCAGCTTTCGGGACAATGAGCAGTTCTTC.

The rearrangement uses TRBV11-3 and TRBJ2-1; 11 positions match TRBD2. The CDR3 sequence is 17 residues long. Germline CDR1 and CDR2: SGHNT and YENEEA. Unmatched junction bases numbered 6, after V lost 4 bases and J lost 1 base. The CDR3 here is CASSSLAGGHSYNEQFF. In DNA form, the CDR3 reads TGTGCCAGCAGCTCGCTAGCGGGGGGCCATTCCTACAATGAGCAGTTCTTC.

V gene TRBV19 combines with J gene TRBJ1-5; possibly TRBD1 for D (6 bases). CDR3 length: 13 amino acids. V lost 5 bases and J 6 bases, leaving 11 bases between the germline ends. Per germline, CDR1 LNHDA and CDR2 SQIVND (reference sequence). In DNA form, the CDR3 reads TGTGCCAGTAGTCCAGACAGGAGTCAGCCCCAGCATTTT. Its translation is CASSPDRSQPQHF. Variable domain in full (rest from reference TRBV19 and TRBJ1-5): DGGITQSPKYLFRKEGQNVTLSCEQNLNHDAMYWYRQDPGQGLRLIYYSQIVNDFQKGDIAEGYSVSREKKESFPLTVTSAQKNPTAFYLCASSPDRSQPQHFGDGTRLSIL.

This chain connects TRBV6-5 to TRBJ2-1, with D possibly matching TRBD2 (6 bases). V was pared by 3 bases and J by 10 bases, with 7 bases between. The CDR3 extends over 11 amino acids. From germline, CDR1 is MNHEY and CDR2 SVGAGI. Here the CDR3 DNA reads TGTGCCAGCAGTTATCTAGCGGAGCAGTTCTTC. It encodes CASSYLAEQFF.

The chain recombines TRBV29-1 with TRBJ1-1, with 7 positions matching TRBD1. The CDR3 length is 12 residues. J lost 4 bases, V lost 3 bases, and 2 bases had no gene match. Per the germline V gene, CDR1 is SQVTM and CDR2 is ANQGSEA. The DNA for the CDR3 is TGCAGCGTTGATACAGGGGTCACTGAAGCTTTCTTT. This codes for CSVDTGVTEAFF.

The rearrangement links TRBV30 to TRBJ2-2; 11 nucleotides align to TRBD2. V was pared by 0 bases and J by 7 bases, with 4 bases of the junction left unmatched. The CDR3 has 15 amino acids. Germline V CDR1 and CDR2: GTSNPN, SVGIG (reference sequence). In nucleotides, the CDR3 is TGTGCCTGGAGTGTAGGACTAGCGGGTGGCGGGGAGCTGTTTTTT. It translates to CAWSVGLAGGGELFF.

V usage is TRBV7-8 and J usage is TRBJ2-7; 7 nucleotides align to TRBD2. The CDR3 has 17 amino acids. The V gene end was trimmed by 5 bases and the J gene end by 1 base; junction bases not matched to a gene: 14. Germline V gene sequence: CDR1 SGHVS, CDR2 FQNEAQ. The CDR3 region is CASSAGRLAGGSYEQYF. The CDR3 region has the DNA TGTGCCAGCAGCGCCGGAAGGTTAGCGGGCGGTTCCTACGAGCAGTACTTC. The full variable domain, in which reference TRBV7-8 and TRBJ2-7 provide the parts outside the CDR3, is GAGVSQSPRYKVAKRGQDVALRCDPISGHVSLFWYQQALGQGPEFLTYFQNEAQLDKSGLPSDRFFAERPEGSVSTLKIQRTQQEDSAVYLCASSAGRLAGGSYEQYFGPGTRLTVT.

The genes are TRBV5-6 and TRBJ1-1; D may be TRBD1 (5 bases). The V and J ends lost 6 bases and 1 base respectively, with 13 bases between them. In germline, CDR1 is SGHDT, CDR2 YYEEEE. This CDR3 spans 14 amino acids. The DNA of the CDR3 is TGTGCCAGCATACGACAGATAGAGAACACTGAAGCTTTCTTT. Its protein product is CASIRQIENTEAFF.

The chain combines TRBV2 with TRBJ2-7; D is perhaps TRBD2 (5 bases). The CDR3 spans 14 residues. Looked up from germline, CDR1 is SNHLY and CDR2 is FYNNEI. V was pared by 7 bases and J by 5 bases, with 18 bases between. The CDR3 DNA is TGTGCCAGCACGCCCCTAGGCCTCGGGGACGAGCAGTACTTC. It translates to CASTPLGLGDEQYF.

The CDR3 DNA is TGTGCCTGGAGTGTAAGGCTAGCGGGCCCAAATGAGCAGTTCTTC. This sequence encodes CAWSVRLAGPNEQFF. The chain is built from TRBV30 and TRBJ2-1; 8 bases are a match to TRBD2. Trimming removed 0 bases from V and 7 bases from J; junction bases left unmatched: 8. The CDR3 sequence is 15 residues long. CDR1 is GTSNPN and CDR2 is SVGIG in the germline V gene (reference sequence).

The chain links TRBV30 to TRBJ1-6, with TRBD1 matching over 11 bases. V gave up 2 bases and J gave up 8 bases; unmatched junction bases: 2. In germline, CDR1 is GTSNPN, CDR2 SVGIG (reference sequence). The CDR3 covers 14 residues. The CDR3 loop reads CAWSLGQGDSPLHF. In DNA, the CDR3 is TGTGCCTGGAGTTTGGGACAGGGGGATTCACCCCTCCACTTT.

This CDR3 reads CASSPMAVTGTDTQYF. The CDR3 DNA reads as TGTGCCAGCAGCCCCATGGCGGTGACAGGCACAGATACGCAGTATTTT. The chain has TRBV7-9 and TRBJ2-3; D might be TRBD1 (5 bases). CDR3 length equals 16 residues. V lost 5 bases to trimming and J lost 1 base, with 16 bases between them. Germline V gives CDR1 SEHNR, CDR2 FQNEAQ (reference sequence).

This clone occurred a few times. The J gene is TRBJ2-7, the V gene TRBV7-9, with 7 bases that match TRBD1. V shed 5 bases and J 2 bases; nucleotides not matched to a gene: 6. The CDR3 length is 14 residues. From germline, CDR1 is SEHNR and CDR2 FQNEAQ (reference sequence). CDR3 protein: CASSPPGQTYEQYF. CDR3 bases: TGTGCCAGCAGCCCACCGGGACAGACCTACGAGCAGTACTTC.

V and J are TRBV7-8 and TRBJ2-1, with D maybe TRBD1 (6 bases). With 1 base removed from V and 4 bases from J, the gap between germline ends came to 17 bases. The CDR3 spans 17 residues. Germline V CDR1 and CDR2: SGHVS, FQNEAQ. The CDR3 nucleotides read TGTGCCAGCAGCTTAGATGGGCCGTGGACAGAATACAATGAGCAGTTCTTC. This encodes CASSLDGPWTEYNEQFF.